The rows below give T cell receptor beta chains drawn from one sample of a study of beta chain features in type 1 diabetes. Produced via immunoSEQ multiplex PCR; TCRdb's table is partial and in-frame only. The profile shows under 800,000 clones, around 15% of them singletons. The sequenced material came from naive CD4+ T cells from blood. These receptor sequences come from a man aged 18-30 years in good health. CDR3s include the opening cysteine and the closing phenylalanine or tryptophan. D genes are given only for firm matches. Size is stated for part of the rows, as once, few or many counts, or as a class when the clone is expanded.

TRBJ2-4,TRBD2,few,TRBV29-1,TGCAGCGTTGATGGCGGGGGGGTAAACATTCAGTACTTC,CSVDGGGVNIQYF
TRBJ2-1,NA,few,TRBV19,TGTGCCAGTAGTATAGCGGCGGTAAATCCCTACAATGAGCAGTTCTTC,CASSIAAVNPYNEQFF
TRBJ2-3,NA,NA,TRBV9,TGTGCCAGCAGCGTAGAGAGGGCAGATACGCAGTATTTT,CASSVERADTQYF
TRBJ2-3,TRBD2,NA,TRBV5-4,TGTGCCAGCCGGGACGGGAGGGGCACAGATACGCAGTATTTT,CASRDGRGTDTQYF
TRBJ1-2,NA,few,TRBV29-1,TGCAGCGTCGCAGACTCTTGGAACTATGGCTACACCTTC,CSVADSWNYGYTF
TRBJ1-2,NA,few,TRBV18,TGTGCCAGCTCACCCGACAGAGGAGGCTACACCTTC,CASSPDRGGYTF
TRBJ2-5,NA,NA,TRBV7-2,TGTGCCAGCAGCTTAGCGGGGGGTATAGGGGAGACCCAGTACTTC,CASSLAGGIGETQYF
TRBJ1-5,TRBD1,NA,TRBV28,TGTGCCAGCAGTTCACGCGGGGACAGGGGGCGCAATCAGCCCCAGCATTTT,CASSSRGDRGRNQPQHF
TRBJ2-1,TRBD2,NA,TRBV27,TGTGCCAGCAGTTTATCCGGGACTAGCGACTACAATGAGCAGTTCTTC,CASSLSGTSDYNEQFF
TRBJ2-7,NA,NA,TRBV6-5,TGTGCCAGCAGTTCTACATTTGAATACGAGCAGTACTTC,CASSSTFEYEQYF
TRBJ2-1,NA,few,TRBV20-1,TGCAGTGCTAGATCCAGCAATGAGCAGTTCTTC,CSARSSNEQFF
TRBJ2-7,NA,NA,TRBV5-4,TGTGCCAGCAGCTTGGGTCTGACCCCTGTGGACGAGCAGTACTTC,CASSLGLTPVDEQYF
TRBJ1-2,NA,NA,TRBV28,TGTGCCAGCAGATCCCTATATGGCTACACCTTC,CASRSLYGYTF
TRBJ1-4,TRBD1,NA,TRBV29-1,TGCAGCGTTGACTGGACAGGGGGCGAAAAACTGTTTTTT,CSVDWTGGEKLFF
TRBJ2-7,TRBD1,NA,TRBV2,TGTGCCAGCAGTGCCCTGGACAGGGGCTACGAGCAGTACTTC,CASSALDRGYEQYF
TRBJ1-5,NA,NA,TRBV2,TGTGCCAGCAAACCCGGGACCTTCAATCAGCCCCAGCATTTT,CASKPGTFNQPQHF
TRBJ1-2,NA,few,TRBV25-1,TGTGCCAGCAGTGGATACAGGGATGGCTACACCTTC,CASSGYRDGYTF
TRBJ2-3,NA,few,TRBV9,TGTGCCAGCAGCGTCCCGCCGAGGGCCGTCACAGATACGCAGTATTTT,CASSVPPRAVTDTQYF
TRBJ2-5,NA,few,TRBV15,TGTGCCACCAGCAGCGCTTACACGCAAGAGACCCAGTACTTC,CATSSAYTQETQYF
TRBJ1-1,NA,few,TRBV18,TGTGCCAGCACAAGGGAGCGGACTGAAGCTTTCTTT,CASTRERTEAFF
TRBJ1-2,NA,few,TRBV29-1,TGCAGCGTTGTTCGGGGGAACTATGGCTACACCTTC,CSVVRGNYGYTF
TRBJ2-4,TRBD1,NA,TRBV29-1,TGCAGCGTTGGGCCCACAGGGGCCATTCAGTACTTC,CSVGPTGAIQYF
TRBJ2-5,TRBD2,few,TRBV7-9,TGTGCCAGCAGCTTACTGGCGGGGGGCGAGACCCAGTACTTC,CASSLLAGGETQYF
TRBJ1-3,NA,few,TRBV5-5,TGTGCCAGCAGCTTGGGGCCACACTACTCTGGAAACACCATATATTTT,CASSLGPHYSGNTIYF
TRBJ2-3,NA,few,TRBV20-1,TGCAGTGCTAGAGATGGAGATACGCAGTATTTT,CSARDGDTQYF
TRBJ1-6,NA,few,TRBV4-3,TGCGCCAGCAGCCAGGTGGTAGGACGGGGGAATTCACCCCTCCACTTT,CASSQVVGRGNSPLHF
TRBJ2-1,TRBD1,NA,TRBV10-3,TGTGCCATCAGTTCCCCGGGACAGGGGGGGATTGAGCAGTTCTTC,CAISSPGQGGIEQFF
TRBJ2-2,TRBD2,few,TRBV4-3,TGCGCCAGCAGCTACCAGGGACTAGCGGGGGTGACCGGGGAGCTGTTTTTT,CASSYQGLAGVTGELFF
TRBJ1-2,TRBD1,NA,TRBV18,TGTGCCAGCTCACCCGCTACCCCACAGGGGTCTAACTATGGCTACACCTTC,CASSPATPQGSNYGYTF
TRBJ1-2,NA,few,TRBV7-9,TGTGCCAGCAGCTCGCGGACACTAGCTAACTATGGCTACACCTTC,CASSSRTLANYGYTF
TRBJ1-1,TRBD1,few,TRBV28,TGTGCCAGCAGACCCGAGGGGGCCGGAGCCGGCACTGAAGCTTTCTTT,CASRPEGAGAGTEAFF
TRBJ1-4,NA,once,TRBV6-5,TGTGCCAGCCGGCCCGTAGGCCGCCATGAAAAACTGTTTTTT,CASRPVGRHEKLFF